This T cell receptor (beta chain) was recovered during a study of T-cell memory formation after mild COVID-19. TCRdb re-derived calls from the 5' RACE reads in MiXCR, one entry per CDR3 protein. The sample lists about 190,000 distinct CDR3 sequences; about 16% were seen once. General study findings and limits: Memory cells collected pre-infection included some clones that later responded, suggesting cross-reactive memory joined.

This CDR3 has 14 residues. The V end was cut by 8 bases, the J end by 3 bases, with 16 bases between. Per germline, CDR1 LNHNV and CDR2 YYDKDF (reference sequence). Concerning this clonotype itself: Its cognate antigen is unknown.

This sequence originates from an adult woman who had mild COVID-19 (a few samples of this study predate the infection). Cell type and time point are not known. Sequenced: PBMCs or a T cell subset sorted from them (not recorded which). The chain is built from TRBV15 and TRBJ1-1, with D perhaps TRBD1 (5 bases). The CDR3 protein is CATALSVGDTEAFF. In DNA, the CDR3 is TGTGCCACCGCCCTCAGTGTAGGGGACACTGAAGCTTTCTTT. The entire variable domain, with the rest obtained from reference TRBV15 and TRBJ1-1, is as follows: DAMVIQNPRYQVTQFGKPVTLSCSQTLNHNVMYWYQQKSSQAPKLLFHYYDKDFNNEADTPDNFQSRRPNTSFCFLDIRSPGLGDTAMYLCATALSVGDTEAFFGQGTRLTVV.